Described below is a single T cell receptor beta chain sequence and its context. The data were taken from a study of CD8+ T cells in alopecia areata. The V gene's germline CDR1 is SGHTA and CDR2 FQGNSA. The CDR3 is 13 amino acids. V was clipped by 3 bases and J by 6 bases, with 10 bases between them. It was cDNA, reverse transcribed from extracted RNA, that served as the sequencing template. Clones were sequenced by immunoSEQ multiplex PCR, and TCRdb holds only the in-frame ones, with some missing. Here the sample spans 150,000 to 200,000 clones, 59% being singletons. This sample comprised CD4+ T cells sorted from blood, obtained at week 0. The chain combines TRBV7-2 with TRBJ2-3; perhaps TRBD2 as D (6 bases). The clonotype originates from a human donor with alopecia areata. CDR3 coding DNA: TGTGCCAGCAGCTTCTTAACTAGCGATACGCAGTATTTT. As protein: CASSFLTSDTQYF.